This T cell receptor (beta chain) comes out of a study of cytomegalovirus exposure and HLA in healthy donors. It was with 60 Vbeta and 13 Jbeta primers that the PCR ran. The assay was immunoSEQ multiplex PCR, and TCRdb's table has in-frame clones only and misses some. In the table there are 180,000 or so clones, 80% of which are singletons. V dropped 6 bases and J dropped 0 bases, with 9 bases sitting between them. From germline, CDR1 is MRHNA and CDR2 SNTAGT. The CDR3 loop spans 15 amino acids. The rearrangement uses TRBV6-4 and TRBJ1-6; maybe TRBD1 (5 bases). The sequence was collected from a girl aged 10 to 17 in good health and CMV-seropositive. Sequencing input: PBMCs. The CDR3: CASRRQSSYNSPLHF. As DNA, the CDR3 is TGTGCCAGCAGAAGACAGAGCTCCTATAATTCACCCCTCCACTTT.